A selection of T cell receptor beta chains follows, all from one sample in a study of T-cell reconstitution after alpha-beta-depleted transplantation in children. TCRdb re-called the PCR reads through MiXCR, storing one row per CDR3 protein. The sample gives fewer than 350,000 distinct CDR3 sequences, 11% of which show up once; about a quarter is in the top ten. The sequencing here drew on peripheral blood, taken 180 days after TCRalphabeta/CD19-depleted stem cell transplant. These receptors were collected from a male patient aged 2 to 10 who had a stem cell transplant for chronic granulomatous disease, so the T cells may come from the graft donor. Both conserved end residues are part of each CDR3. The D gene is left open where the match is weak. Sizes are listed as once, few, many or a size class.

D: TRBD2
size: many
J: TRBJ2-5
length: 16
V: TRBV4-3
DNA: TGCGCCAGCAGCCCTCGACTAGCGGGGGGACAAGAGACCCAGTACTTC
CDR3: CASSPRLAGGQETQYF

D: NA
size: few
J: TRBJ2-1
length: 14
V: TRBV12-3/TRBV12-4
DNA: TGTGCCAGCAGTTTTCCCCAGGGTAGTAATGAGCAGTTCTTC
CDR3: CASSFPQGSNEQFF

D: NA
size: many
J: TRBJ2-3
length: 15
V: TRBV7-2
DNA: TGTGCCAGCAGCCAAACCAGAGGGCGCGCAGATACGCAGTATTTT
CDR3: CASSQTRGRADTQYF

D: TRBD2
size: many
J: TRBJ2-3
length: 18
V: TRBV5-1
DNA: TGCGCCAGCAGCCTCGGACTAGCGGGAGGAGTTGGCACAGATACGCAGTATTTT
CDR3: CASSLGLAGGVGTDTQYF

D: NA
size: many
J: TRBJ2-2
length: 14
V: TRBV19
DNA: TGTGCCAGTAGTATAGGGCCCAGTTCCGGGGAGCTGTTTTTT
CDR3: CASSIGPSSGELFF

D: TRBD1
size: many
J: TRBJ2-5
length: 16
V: TRBV7-8
DNA: TGTGCCAGCAGCCCCCACCCACGACAGGGGGAAGAGACCCAGTACTTC
CDR3: CASSPHPRQGEETQYF

D: TRBD2
size: many
J: TRBJ2-1
length: 16
V: TRBV2
DNA: TGTGCCAGCAGTGTCGCTAGCGGGGGGTTGCTGCATGAGCAGTTCTTC
CDR3: CASSVASGGLLHEQFF

D: TRBD1
size: many
J: TRBJ1-2
length: 13
V: TRBV12-3/TRBV12-4
DNA: TGTGCCAGCAGTCCGGACAGGGTAGTGGGCTACACCTTC
CDR3: CASSPDRVVGYTF

D: NA
size: many
J: TRBJ2-7
length: 16
V: TRBV5-1
DNA: TGCGCCAGCAGCTTGGGCCCTCCTTATCAGTTCTACGAGCAGTACTTC
CDR3: CASSLGPPYQFYEQYF

D: NA
size: many
J: TRBJ2-5
length: 12
V: TRBV5-1
DNA: TGCGCCAGCAGCTTGGACCCTGGGACCCAGTACTTC
CDR3: CASSLDPGTQYF

D: TRBD2
size: many
J: TRBJ2-1
length: 19
V: TRBV11-2
DNA: TGTGCCAGCAGCTTAGCTCTTACTAGCGGGATAAGAGGGGACGATGAGCAGTTCTTC
CDR3: CASSLALTSGIRGDDEQFF

D: TRBD2
size: few
J: TRBJ2-4
length: 17
V: TRBV18
DNA: TGTGCCAGCTCATCGCTTGACCCGCCCGGGTGGAGCGGGGGCAGTACATTC
CDR3: CASSSLDPPGWSGGSTF

D: NA
size: many
J: TRBJ2-5
length: 14
V: TRBV6-1
DNA: TGTGCCAGCAGTGAAATATGGCTTCGAGAGACCCAGTACTTC
CDR3: CASSEIWLRETQYF

D: NA
size: many
J: TRBJ2-4
length: 15
V: TRBV5-1
DNA: TGCGCCAGCAGCTTGGGGGATATTGCCAAAAACATTCAGTACTTC
CDR3: CASSLGDIAKNIQYF

D: TRBD1
size: once
J: TRBJ1-2
length: 17
V: TRBV14
DNA: TGTGCCAGCAGCGTAGATCATACAGGGGGCGCGACTTATGGCTACACCTTC
CDR3: CASSVDHTGGATYGYTF

D: NA
size: many
J: TRBJ2-7
length: 13
V: TRBV7-3
DNA: TGTGCCAGCAGCTTAAGACCCTCCTACGAGCAGTACTTC
CDR3: CASSLRPSYEQYF

D: NA
size: many
J: TRBJ2-1
length: 15
V: TRBV4-3
DNA: TGCGCCAGCAGCTACATTCCCACAGGTTTTAATGAGCAGTTCTTC
CDR3: CASSYIPTGFNEQFF

D: NA
size: many
J: TRBJ2-3
length: 14
V: TRBV20-1
DNA: TGCAGTGCTAGATCGGGACCTCTCACAGATACGCAGTATTTT
CDR3: CSARSGPLTDTQYF

D: NA
size: many
J: TRBJ1-2
length: 12
V: TRBV6-5
DNA: TGTGCCAGCAGGGTCTCCCCTGGGGGCTACACCTTC
CDR3: CASRVSPGGYTF

D: TRBD2
size: many
J: TRBJ2-7
length: 16
V: TRBV15
DNA: TGTGCCACCAGCAGAGATCGGGCTAGCGGGAGTTACGAGCAGTACTTC
CDR3: CATSRDRASGSYEQYF